One sample yielded the 24 T cell receptor beta chains listed below, sequenced in a study of identical twins. One entry per CDR3 protein, called by TCRdb with MiXCR from the 5' RACE reads. The sample holds about 240,000 distinct CDR3 sequences, more than 9% seen once. Sequencing input: memory T cells sorted from blood. These TCRs come from a man in his forties or fifties in good health.

This clonotype showed up just a few times. The chain combines TRBV25-1 with TRBJ2-7, with a tentative D call TRBD1 (6 bases). The CDR3 is made up of 13 amino acids. Germline CDR1 and CDR2: MGHDK and SYGVNS. The V and J ends lost 5 bases and 3 bases respectively, with 11 bases between them. CDR3 loop: CASSLGGHYEQYF. CDR3 in DNA: TGTGCCAGCAGTTTAGGGGGACACTACGAGCAGTACTTC.

There are a few counts of this clonotype. The V call is TRBV19, the J call TRBJ1-1; D is unclear. Germline V gives CDR1 LNHDA, CDR2 SQIVND (reference sequence). The CDR3 runs 14 residues. Deletions cut 7 bases from V and 4 bases from J, with 16 bases between. The CDR3 bases are TGTGCCAGTAATCAGGCAGCCGATGGCACTGAAGCTTTCTTT. This gives the protein CASNQAADGTEAFF.

This clonotype was seen ten or more times. The rearrangement links TRBV6-4 to TRBJ2-3; D unclear. Germline assignment: CDR1 MRHNA and CDR2 SNTAGT. Trimming took 6 bases from V and 1 from J, leaving 8 bases between them. CDR3 length: 13 amino acids. The CDR3 nucleotides read TGTGCCAGCAGCCTCCAGGGCACAGATACGCAGTATTTT. This encodes CASSLQGTDTQYF.

This clonotype was seen more than once but under ten times. The chain has TRBV6-2 or TRBV6-3 and TRBJ1-1; D gene uncertain. The CDR3 sequence is 16 residues long. V lost 0 bases and J 5 bases, leaving 16 bases between the germline ends. The germline V gene has CDR1 MNHEY and CDR2 SVGEGT. The CDR3 region is CASSYSMNPGRTEAFF. The CDR3 bases are TGTGCCAGCAGTTACTCGATGAATCCCGGGAGGACTGAAGCTTTCTTT.

This clonotype has at least ten counts. The rearrangement joins TRBV6-2 or TRBV6-3 to TRBJ2-7, with D possibly matching TRBD2 (5 bases). The V end was cut by 0 bases, the J end by 2 bases, with 14 bases between. Germline loops: CDR1 MNHEY, CDR2 SVGEGT. The CDR3 consists of 16 residues. The CDR3 DNA sequence: TGTGCCAGCAGTTACTCGAGTACCGGACTTACCTACGAGCAGTACTTC. It translates to CASSYSSTGLTYEQYF.

There are many counts of this clonotype. CDR3 in DNA: TGTGCCAGCAGTGTCCAGGACAGTTATGGCTACACCTTC. Translating gives CASSVQDSYGYTF. The J gene is TRBJ1-2, the V gene TRBV12-3 or TRBV12-4, with a tentative D call TRBD1 (6 bases). Trimming removed 5 bases at V and 5 bases at J, with 12 bases between. The CDR3 has 13 amino acids.

This clonotype was counted between two and nine times. The V call is TRBV5-1, the J call TRBJ1-1; 12 bases align to TRBD1. The CDR3 totals 16 residues. After removal of 5 bases from V and 8 bases from J, the junction contained 13 bases not matched to a gene. Germline assignment: CDR1 SGHRS and CDR2 YFSETQ. DNA of the CDR3: TGCGCCAGCAGGTCCGGGACAGGGGGCGAGGGTTCCGAAGCTTTCTTT. Encoded protein: CASRSGTGGEGSEAFF.

The table lists this clonotype with a few counts. J is TRBJ1-1 and V is TRBV12-3 or TRBV12-4, with 7 bases matching TRBD1. CDR3 size: 17 residues. V was clipped by 2 bases and J by 0 bases; unmatched bases: 9. CDR3 protein: CASSLSWTGPMNTEAFF. DNA of the CDR3: TGTGCCAGCAGTTTATCCTGGACAGGCCCCATGAACACTGAAGCTTTCTTT.

This chain links TRBV3-1 with TRBJ1-4; the D gene is possibly TRBD1 (6 bases). This CDR3 is built from 15 residues. Germline V gene sequence: CDR1 LGHDT, CDR2 YNNKEL (reference sequence). The V end lost 2 bases, the J end lost 7 bases, and 14 bases lay between the germline ends. CDR3 in amino acids: CASSQQGSRGEKLFF. The CDR3 DNA follows: TGTGCCAGCAGCCAACAGGGGAGTAGGGGTGAAAAACTGTTTTTT.

This clonotype was observed many times. The chain recombines TRBV20-1 with TRBJ2-7, with 9 bases that match TRBD2. V lost 3 bases, J lost 5 bases, and 17 bases stayed unmatched. The CDR3 sequence is 17 residues long. Germline V CDR1 and CDR2: DFQATT, SNEGSKA (reference sequence). The CDR3 DNA reads as TGCAGTGCTAGGGGTTATGGGGCTAGCGGGATATCAAACGAGCAGTACTTC. Protein product: CSARGYGASGISNEQYF.

This clonotype appeared many times. This rearrangement joins TRBV20-1 to TRBJ2-7, with 12 bases fitting TRBD2. This CDR3 has 15 amino acids. V shed 3 bases and J 1 base; nucleotides not matched to a gene: 4. Per germline, CDR1 DFQATT and CDR2 SNEGSKA (reference sequence). In DNA form, the CDR3 reads TGCAGTGCTAGGGGGACTAGCGGGTATTCCTACGAGCAGTACTTC. It translates to CSARGTSGYSYEQYF.

Ten or more counts support this clonotype. The V and J genes are TRBV27 and TRBJ2-5; 10 bases map to TRBD1. CDR3 length: 15 residues. The germline V gene has CDR1 MNHEY and CDR2 SMNVEV (reference sequence). The J segment lost 2 bases and the V segment lost 3 bases, leaving 3 bases of the junction unmatched. CDR3 bases: TGTGCCAGCAGTTTGGGACAGGGGAATCAAGAGACCCAGTACTTC. Translated: CASSLGQGNQETQYF.

The chain combines TRBV6-2 or TRBV6-3 with TRBJ2-2; a weak D match, TRBD1 (6 bases). Trimming shortened V by 5 bases and J by 6 bases, and 10 bases separated the two germline ends. CDR3 size: 13 residues. CDR1 is MNHEY and CDR2 is SVGEGT in the germline V gene. The CDR3: CASSQWTAGELFF. CDR3 bases: TGTGCCAGCAGTCAATGGACAGCCGGGGAGCTGTTTTTT.

The table lists this clonotype with a few counts. The chain uses TRBV6-2 or TRBV6-3 and TRBJ2-1, with 9 bases that match TRBD1. After removal of 4 bases from V and 2 bases from J, the junction contained 6 bases not matched to a gene. Germline V gene sequence: CDR1 MNHEY, CDR2 SVGEGT. This CDR3 is 16 amino acids long. The chain's CDR3 is CASSCSRQGAYNEQFF. The CDR3 DNA follows: TGTGCCAGCAGTTGCTCCCGACAGGGGGCCTACAATGAGCAGTTCTTC.

The rearrangement links TRBV20-1 to TRBJ1-3; a weak D match, TRBD1 (6 bases). From germline, CDR1 is DFQATT and CDR2 SNEGSKA (reference sequence). CDR3 size: 15 residues. Trimming took off 0 bases at V and 2 bases at J, with 11 bases between the two ends. CDR3 region: CSARDLQGPGNTIYF. CDR3 nucleotides: TGCAGTGCTAGAGATCTTCAGGGGCCTGGAAACACCATATATTTT.

This clonotype was seen repeatedly, ten times or more. The chain recombines TRBV5-1 with TRBJ2-7, with D unresolved. The CDR3 runs 11 residues. Germline assignment: CDR1 SGHRS and CDR2 YFSETQ. Trimming left V 0 bases short and J 11 bases short, with 9 bases between. CDR3 DNA: TGCGCCAGCAGCTTGGGGTCATACGAGTACTTC. Encoded protein: CASSLGSYEYF.

The sample holds a few counts of this clonotype. The V and J genes are TRBV5-4 and TRBJ2-5, with TRBD1 as a possible D gene (6 bases). This CDR3 has 15 residues. Germline CDR1 is SGHNT and CDR2 is YYREEE (reference sequence). The ends were cut back, 2 bases at V and 5 bases at J, with 16 bases in the middle. The CDR3 sequence: CASSFREGGWETQYF. The CDR3 DNA is TGTGCCAGCAGCTTTCGGGAAGGGGGATGGGAGACCCAGTACTTC.

The chain links TRBV20-1 to TRBJ2-1, with D perhaps TRBD1 or TRBD2 (5 bases each). Germline V CDR1 and CDR2: DFQATT, SNEGSKA (reference sequence). The V and J ends lost 6 bases and 4 bases respectively, with 10 bases between them. The CDR3 loop spans 12 amino acids. CDR3: CSARGEYNEQFF. CDR3 bases: TGCAGTGCGCGAGGGGAATACAATGAGCAGTTCTTC.

This clonotype was found many times. CDR3: CASSQLATGTSSDTQYF. CDR3 DNA sequence: TGCGCCAGCAGCCAACTCGCGACCGGGACTAGCTCGGATACGCAGTATTTT. The chain has TRBV4-1 and TRBJ2-3; 9 bases line up with TRBD2. V lost 2 bases and J lost 6; bases outside the gene matches: 12. CDR1 is MGHRA, CDR2 YSYEKL, per germline. CDR3 size: 17 residues.

This clonotype was seen ten or more times. V gene TRBV12-3 or TRBV12-4 combines with J gene TRBJ1-2; D gene unclear. The CDR3 loop spans 14 amino acids. V was shortened by 0 bases and J by 2 bases, with 7 bases between the two germline ends. The CDR3 spells CASSLAVRNYGYTF. The CDR3 DNA sequence: TGTGCCAGCAGTTTAGCTGTCAGAAACTATGGCTACACCTTC.

This chain uses TRBV5-6 with TRBJ1-2; weak D call: TRBD1 (6 bases). The CDR3 runs 14 residues. Germline V CDR1 and CDR2: SGHDT, YYEEEE. Deletions cut 6 bases from V and 3 bases from J, with 15 bases between. The CDR3 spells CASNPTGGHYGYTF. The CDR3 region has the DNA TGTGCCAGCAATCCGACGGGGGGCCACTATGGCTACACCTTC.

This clonotype was recorded a few times. The CDR3 nucleotides read TGTGCCAGCAGCCAAGATAGAACTAGCCCGCAGTATTTT. Protein product: CASSQDRTSPQYF. The chain combines TRBV3-1 with TRBJ2-3; TRBD2 might be the D (6 bases). There are 13 residues in the CDR3. Trimming took off 0 bases at V and 10 bases at J, with 11 bases between the two ends. Per the germline V gene, CDR1 is LGHDT and CDR2 is YNNKEL (reference sequence).

The chain carries TRBV5-1 and TRBJ2-4, with D possibly matching TRBD2 (5 bases). CDR1 and CDR2 from the germline V gene are SGHRS and YFSETQ. The CDR3 is 15 residues long. The ends were cut back, 4 bases at V and 0 bases at J, with 11 bases in the middle. CDR3 residues: CASSPTGIAKNIQYF. The CDR3 nucleotides are TGCGCCAGCAGCCCGACCGGGATAGCCAAAAACATTCAGTACTTC.

The chain recombines TRBV13 with TRBJ1-2; D gene ambiguous. Trimming took 0 bases from V and 3 from J, leaving 5 bases between them. The CDR3 is 13 residues long. CDR1 is PRHDT, CDR2 FYEKMQ, per germline (reference sequence). The CDR3 bases are TGTGCCAGCAGCTTAGGTTTTGACTATGGCTACACCTTC. Protein product: CASSLGFDYGYTF.